The sequence of this T cell receptor beta chain was determined in a study of T cell responses to AZD1222 COVID-19 vaccine. Only in-frame clones appear in the TCRdb table, and some are missing; sequencing was by immunoSEQ multiplex PCR. The sample consists of about 67,000 clones, approximately 81% of them appearing once. With 4 bases removed from V and 5 bases from J, the gap between germline ends came to 8 bases. This CDR3 is 13 amino acids long. Germline assignment: CDR1 SNHLY and CDR2 FYNNEI. This clonotype originated in an adult in good health. This chain joins TRBV2 and TRBJ1-4; D is undetermined. Sequencing used peripheral blood, obtained on day 0 of AZD1222 vaccination. CDR3: CASSGGGNEKLFF. As DNA, the CDR3 is TGTGCCAGCAGTGGGGGTGGGAATGAAAAACTGTTTTTT.